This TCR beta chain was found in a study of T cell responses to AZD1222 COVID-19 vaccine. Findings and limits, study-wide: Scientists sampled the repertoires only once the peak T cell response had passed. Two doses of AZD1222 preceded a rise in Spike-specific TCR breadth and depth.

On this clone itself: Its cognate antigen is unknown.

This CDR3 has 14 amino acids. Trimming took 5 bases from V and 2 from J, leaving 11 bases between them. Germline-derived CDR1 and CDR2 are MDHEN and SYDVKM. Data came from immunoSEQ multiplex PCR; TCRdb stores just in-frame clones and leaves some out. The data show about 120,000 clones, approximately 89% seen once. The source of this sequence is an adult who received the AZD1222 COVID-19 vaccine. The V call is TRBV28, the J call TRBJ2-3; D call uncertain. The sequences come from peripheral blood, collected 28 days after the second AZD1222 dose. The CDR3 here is CASSPVGNTDTQYF. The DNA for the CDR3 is TGTGCCAGCAGTCCAGTAGGAAACACAGATACGCAGTATTTT.